This T cell receptor (beta chain) was recovered during a study of cytomegalovirus exposure and HLA in healthy donors. In the PCR, 60 Vbeta and 13 Jbeta primers were used. Assay used: immunoSEQ multiplex PCR; TCRdb lists only in-frame clones, some missing. The profile covers 150,000 to 180,000 clones, with approximately 75% appearing a single time and less than 3.5% taken by the ten largest. Per the germline V gene, CDR1 is SEHNR and CDR2 is FQNEAQ (reference sequence). The ends lost 0 bases at V and 7 bases at J; junction bases unmatched: 5. The CDR3 is 14 amino acids. The source material was PBMCs. This chain joins TRBV7-9 and TRBJ1-1; 7 nucleotides align to TRBD1. This TCR was recovered from a young man in good health and CMV-seronegative. As DNA, the CDR3 is TGTGCCAGCAGCTTAGCACAGGGGCCGGGTGAAGCTTTCTTT. Protein: CASSLAQGPGEAFF.